This T cell receptor (beta chain) originates from a study of T cell responses to AZD1222 COVID-19 vaccine (dated by TCRdb to about 2021). In the study overall: AZD1222 recipients given second doses at about 4 weeks or at about 12 weeks were pooled, since spike-specific TCR depth and breadth were not found to differ between the two schedules. TCR sequencing covered about 230 trial participants: roughly 200 given two doses of AZD1222 and 26 given two doses of MenACWY control vaccine. Trial participants were enrolled into age subgroups of 18-55, 56-69 and 70-plus years, which contained approximately 150, 28 and 58 TCR-sequenced participants, respectively. Study-level results and caveats: Because no samples from the day 14 peak response were available, repertoires could be characterized only after the peak T cell response. Epitopes outside the regions mutated in the B.1.351 and B.1.1.7 variants were reportedly recognized by nearly half of the unique spike-specific TCRs. Vaccine-associated CD4 TCRs spanned the whole spike protein, with dominant responses in regions 160-218 and 743-854. Spike-specific TCR breadth and depth rose significantly after two AZD1222 doses compared with day 0 and with MenACWY recipients. Conclusions about previously exposed vaccinees are limited because only six or seven AZD1222 recipients were SARS-CoV-2 seropositive at baseline. In the small 56-69-year group, the increase in depth fell short of significance, most likely because of low power. Most participants were white British and females outnumbered males, and the authors suggested that clonal diversity may have been underestimated.

The sample's time point, from its label and the paper: baseline before first vaccination. Vaccinee samples were obtained from the UK trials COV001 and COV002, which included a single-blind randomized controlled phase 2/3 trial of AZD1222 (ChAdOx1 nCoV-19) in healthy adults. Trial participant PBMC samples were collected at day 0 and day 28 after the second dose for TCRbeta chain sequencing. According to the germline V gene, CDR1 reads SNHLY and CDR2 reads FYNNEI. V is shortened by 3 bases, J by 3 bases, and the region joining them spans 12 bases. The CDR3, cysteine through phenylalanine, is 15 amino acids long. The kept DNA is CDR3 alone, 45 bases in frame from the first base. On this clone itself: The antigen it recognizes is unknown. No much larger clone is present one base from it, and per-base qualities are unavailable.

The CDR3 regions of human TCRbeta chains were analyzed by immunosequencing. The authors processed their data as follows. Repertoire TCRs were matched against a reference library of SARS-CoV-2-specific TCRs generated with the MIRA antigen-specificity platform. Breadth meant the fraction of unique TCRs that were SARS-CoV-2-associated, whereas depth meant the fraction of total T cells that were SARS-CoV-2-associated. Using the MIRA data, every spike-specific TCR was mapped to the spike region that the TCR reacted to and assigned to either a CD4 or a CD8 class. Log10-transformed breadth and depth values were compared by one-way ANOVA with Sidak's multiple comparisons tests. TCRdb holds this immuneACCESS table with in-frame rearrangements only. Some clones are missing; in checked studies, unresolved V genes explain under half, and the rest has no known cause. V and J calls plus clone size are reproduced from that table; the DNA served to infer D and trimming. For this sample the table gives roughly 84,000 clones, of which 87% were detected only once. The ten top clones hold 1.5% of the sample.

This clonotype originated in an adult in good health. The starting material was peripheral blood, obtained on day 0 of AZD1222 vaccination. Recombination joined TRBV2 with TRBJ2-1; D gene: possibly TRBD1, on 6 matching bases. The DNA reads TGTGCCAGCAGTGATAGGGACACCATCTACAATGAGCAGTTCTTC. Translated, this gives CASSDRDTIYNEQFF. Joined to the reference TRBV2 and TRBJ2-1 proteins, this CDR3 gives the full variable domain: EPEVTQTPSHQVTQMGQEVILRCVPISNHLYFYWYRQILGQKVEFLVSFYNNEISEKSEIFDDQFSVERPDGSNFTLKIRSTKLEDSAMYFCASSDRDTIYNEQFFGPGTRLTVL.